Included here is one TCR beta chain sequence, with context. These data belong to a study of shared T cell receptors in the human thymus. Here immunoSEQ multiplex PCR was the method, and the copy in TCRdb shows in-frame clones only, minus some. The sample holds approximately 730,000 clones, 80% to 90% seen once. The CDR3 sequence is 16 residues long. Germline V gene lookup returns CDR1 MRHNA and CDR2 SNTAGT. V was clipped by 0 bases and J by 8 bases; unmatched bases: 5. The same data also contributed to another study, on human thymus T cells. Per that paper: Thymus was obtained from resections taken during corrective heart surgery. The authors found apparently biased V and J gene usage in thymic and blood repertoires. Related work showed strongly overlapping thymic repertoires across unrelated individuals.

The sequenced material came from thymocytes. This chain joins TRBV6-4 and TRBJ2-1; TRBD1 agrees at 12 bases. This receptor was identified in a girl in the first two years of life with a congenital heart defect. In nucleotides, the CDR3 is TGTGCCAGCAGTGACTCCGGGACAGGGGGCAACGATGAGCAGTTCTTC. Amino acid sequence: CASSDSGTGGNDEQFF.